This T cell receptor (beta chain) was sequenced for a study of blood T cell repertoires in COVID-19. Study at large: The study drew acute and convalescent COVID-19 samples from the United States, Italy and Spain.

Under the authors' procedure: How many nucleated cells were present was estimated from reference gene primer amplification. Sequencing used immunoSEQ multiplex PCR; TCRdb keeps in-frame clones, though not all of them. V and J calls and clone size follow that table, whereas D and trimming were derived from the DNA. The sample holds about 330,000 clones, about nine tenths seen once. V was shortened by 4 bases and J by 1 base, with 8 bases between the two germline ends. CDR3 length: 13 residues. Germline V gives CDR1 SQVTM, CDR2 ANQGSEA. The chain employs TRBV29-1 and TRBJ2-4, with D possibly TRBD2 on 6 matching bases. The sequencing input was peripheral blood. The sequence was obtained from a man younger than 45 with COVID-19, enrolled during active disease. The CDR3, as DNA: TGCAGCGTTGGCGGGGAGGCCAAAAACATTCAGTACTTC. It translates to CSVGGEAKNIQYF.